What follows is one T cell receptor beta chain and its context. The source of the sample is a study of spatial heterogeneity in lung cancer. Germline loops: CDR1 LGHNA, CDR2 YNFKEQ. CDR3 length: 11 amino acids. The ends were cut back, 5 bases at V and 4 bases at J, with 3 bases in the middle. Regarding time point: blood at routine non-recurrence follow-up after resection. Frozen PBMC, nontumor lung or tumor provided whole RNA, which was sequenced unsorted. A distinct unique molecular identifier was carried by each TCR cDNA molecule. One entry per CDR3 protein, called by TCRdb with MiXCR from the 5' RACE reads. The sample has approximately 12,000 distinct CDR3 sequences, about 9.5% seen once.

The sequence was collected from a female donor with early-stage non-small cell lung cancer. The chain joins TRBV4-2 to TRBJ2-1; D is uncertain. Specimen: PBMCs, collected at follow-up. The CDR3 loop reads CASSTYNEQFF. The CDR3 coding sequence is TGTGCCAGCAGCACTTACAATGAGCAGTTCTTC.